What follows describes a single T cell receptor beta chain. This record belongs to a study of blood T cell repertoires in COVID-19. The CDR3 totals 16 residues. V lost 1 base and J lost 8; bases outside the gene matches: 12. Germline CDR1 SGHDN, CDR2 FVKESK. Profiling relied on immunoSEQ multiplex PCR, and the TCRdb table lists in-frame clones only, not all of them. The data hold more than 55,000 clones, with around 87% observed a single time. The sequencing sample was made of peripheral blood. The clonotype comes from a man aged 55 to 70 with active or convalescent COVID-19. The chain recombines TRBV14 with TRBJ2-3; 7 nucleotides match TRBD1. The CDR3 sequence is CASSQVPQGSYGTQYF. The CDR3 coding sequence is TGTGCCAGCAGCCAAGTCCCACAGGGGTCCTATGGTACGCAGTATTTT.